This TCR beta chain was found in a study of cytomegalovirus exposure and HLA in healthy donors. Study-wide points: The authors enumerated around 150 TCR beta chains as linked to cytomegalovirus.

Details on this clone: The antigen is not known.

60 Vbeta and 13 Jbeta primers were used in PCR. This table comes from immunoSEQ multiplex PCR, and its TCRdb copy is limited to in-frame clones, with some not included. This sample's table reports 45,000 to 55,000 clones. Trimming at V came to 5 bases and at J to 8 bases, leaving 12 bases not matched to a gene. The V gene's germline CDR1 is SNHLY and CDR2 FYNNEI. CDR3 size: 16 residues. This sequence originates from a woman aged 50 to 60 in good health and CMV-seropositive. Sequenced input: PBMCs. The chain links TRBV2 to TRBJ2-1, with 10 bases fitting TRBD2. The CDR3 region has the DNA TGTGCCAGCAGTCCCCTGGGGGGACTAGCGTTGGATGAGCAGTTCTTC. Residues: CASSPLGGLALDEQFF.